This entry features one T cell receptor beta chain sequence. The antigen it binds to is not known. No quality values exist for individual bases; no much larger clone is one base distant. These data belong to a study of OX40 agonist ivuxolimab in advanced cancers. A note on the overall study: Ivuxolimab, which targeted the costimulatory receptor OX40 (CD134), was an agonistic, fully human IgG2 monoclonal antibody. The paper describes the monotherapy dose-escalation part (N of about 47 patients) of the phase I trial of ivuxolimab. Partial responses occurred in three dose-escalation patients, of whom one had hepatocellular carcinoma and two had cutaneous melanoma. In the dose-escalation cohort, 70% to 85% of patients were male, and the mean age was 60 years with a range of roughly 23 to 79. Patients were allowed to have had prior anti-PD-1, anti-PD-L1 or anti-CTLA-4 therapy, and less than 45% of the dose-escalation patients had previously received checkpoint inhibitors. Intravenous ivuxolimab was administered to patients every 2 weeks at six dose levels: 0.01, 0.1, 0.3, 1.5, 3 and 10 mg/kg. Of the roughly 52 dose-escalation patients, hepatocellular carcinoma was present in about 20, melanoma in some 15, renal cell carcinoma in 9 and head and neck cancer in 9. The point of sequencing TCRbeta in the periphery was to test whether ivuxolimab changed TCR sequence diversity and drove clonal T-cell expansion.

Genomic DNA was extracted from sorted cells for sequencing of the TCRbeta CDR3 region. The immunoSEQ Assay was used to sequence the TCRbeta CDR3 regions. The table comes from immuneACCESS by way of TCRdb, which keeps in-frame sequences with V and J called. Part of the clones is missing from these tables; in studies checked, under half for an unresolved V gene and the rest for unknown reasons. This sample has about 42,000 clones in its table, and around nine tenths of those were observed once. The top ten hold 9% to 14% of the sample. What the authors observed across the whole study: After ivuxolimab, expanded clones were on average more numerous among CD8+ T cells than among CD4+ T cells. In partial responders in the 0.1-3.0 mg/kg groups, normalized peripheral clonal expansion was found to be among the lowest, especially among CD8+ T cells. At doses of 0.1 to 3.0 mg/kg, clonal expansion of both CD4+ and CD8+ T cells in blood was seen between baseline and week 6. Low levels of normalized T-cell clonal expansion were also seen in some patients who did not respond. The antigen specificity of the clonally expanded peripheral T cells was not determined.

Patients with a history of autoimmune disease or receiving systemic immunosuppression were excluded from the trial. Peripheral blood for TCR sequencing was collected from all dose cohorts at baseline, on cycle 4 day 1, and on cycle 7 day 1. The samples were drawn from a first-in-human, open-label, multicenter phase I dose-escalation trial of ivuxolimab. Adults with locally advanced or metastatic melanoma, renal cell carcinoma, hepatocellular carcinoma or head and neck squamous cell carcinoma were enrolled in the trial. CD4+ and CD8+ T cells were sorted separately from peripheral blood before TCR sequencing. The germline V gene encodes CDR1 SQVTM and CDR2 ANQGSEA. From V the trimming removes 2 bases and from J it removes 4 bases, while the gene matches leave 1 base of the junction unaccounted for. Reading from cysteine to phenylalanine, the CDR3 counts 12 amino acids. The read is trimmed to its CDR3 DNA, 36 bases read in frame from base 1.

This TCR was recovered from an adult with an advanced solid tumor such as melanoma, head and neck, liver or kidney cancer. The sequencing used CD4+ or CD8+ T cells sorted from blood, collected in a trial of the OX40 agonist ivuxolimab. Recombination linked TRBV29-1 to TRBJ1-1; 7 of the junction bases match TRBD1. The DNA sequence follows: TGCAGCGTTGAAAAGGGGGCCACTGAAGCTTTCTTT. This is translated as CSVEKGATEAFF.